The 5 T cell receptor beta chains in this list originate from one sample, sequenced in a study of graft-versus-host responses after intestinal transplantation. These receptors' targets are unknown. TCRdb's copy holds only in-frame clones and misses some; the assay was immunoSEQ multiplex PCR. The sample lists 50,000 or so clones, over 90% seen once, with approximately 2.7% in the top ten. Sequenced material: unstimulated CD4+ T cells sorted from spleen or lymph node cells, taken before transplant. The receptors were gathered from a human donor who was the organ donor for an intestinal transplant.

This clone was recorded a few times. This chain connects TRBV7-9 to TRBJ1-4; D is ambiguous. Germline V gene data show CDR1 as SEHNR and CDR2 as FQNEAQ (reference sequence). This CDR3 spans 13 amino acids. The ends were cut back, 1 base at V and 4 bases at J, with 4 bases in the middle. The CDR3 is CASSLGSNEKLFF. CDR3 nucleotide sequence: TGTGCCAGCAGCTTAGGCAGTAATGAAAAACTGTTTTTT. Supplemented by reference TRBV7-9 and TRBJ1-4, the full variable domain reads DTGVSQNPRHKITKRGQNVTFRCDPISEHNRLYWYRQTLGQGPEFLTYFQNEAQLEKSRLLSDRFSAERPKGSFSTLEIQRTEQGDSAMYLCASSLGSNEKLFFGSGTQLSVL.

The chain employs TRBV30 and TRBJ2-5; a possible D gene is TRBD1 (5 bases). V was cut by 3 bases and J by 2 bases, with 10 bases left in between. The germline V gene has CDR1 GTSNPN and CDR2 SVGIG (reference sequence). CDR3 length: 13 amino acids. This CDR3 reads CAWSAGIQETQYF. DNA of the CDR3: TGTGCCTGGAGCGCAGGGATACAAGAGACCCAGTACTTC.

The V gene is TRBV7-9, the J gene TRBJ1-4; D is undetermined. From germline, CDR1 is SEHNR and CDR2 FQNEAQ (reference sequence). The CDR3 has 14 amino acids. The ends were cut back, 1 base at V and 5 bases at J, with 8 bases in the middle. The CDR3: CASSLGSANEKLFF. The CDR3 DNA sequence: TGTGCCAGCAGCTTAGGGTCTGCGAATGAAAAACTGTTTTTT. The full variable domain, completed using reference TRBV7-9 and TRBJ1-4, is DTGVSQNPRHKITKRGQNVTFRCDPISEHNRLYWYRQTLGQGPEFLTYFQNEAQLEKSRLLSDRFSAERPKGSFSTLEIQRTEQGDSAMYLCASSLGSANEKLFFGSGTQLSVL.

CDR3 DNA sequence: TGTGCCAGCAGTTTTCCCCCTCCCGGAAACACCATATATTTT. It yields the protein CASSFPPPGNTIYF. The chain uses TRBV28 and TRBJ1-3; the D is unclear. CDR1 and CDR2 from the germline V gene are MDHEN and SYDVKM. Trimming cost V 3 bases and J 4 bases, with 10 bases left between them. The CDR3 loop spans 14 amino acids.

V gene TRBV7-2 combines with J gene TRBJ1-5; D remains ambiguous. CDR1 is SGHTA, CDR2 FQGNSA, per germline. V was cut by 1 base and J by 0 bases, with 7 bases left in between. This CDR3 is built from 15 residues. The CDR3 spells CASSLEGNSNQPQHF. The CDR3 DNA follows: TGTGCCAGCAGCTTAGAAGGGAATAGCAATCAGCCCCAGCATTTT.